This record concerns one TCR beta chain sequence. This sample was taken from a study of control samples from healthy donors and cancer patients. J was trimmed by 5 bases and V by 2 bases; bases with no gene match: 11. The CDR3 extends over 16 amino acids. CDR1 is SEHNR, CDR2 FQNEAQ, per germline (reference sequence). Clones were read by immunoSEQ multiplex PCR, and TCRdb kept only the in-frame ones, dropping some. The table includes about 130,000 clones, roughly 87% detected once. Sequenced input: blood. This chain uses TRBV7-9 with TRBJ2-5; TRBD2 matches 7 bases. The TCR sequence derives from a man younger than 30 in good health. CDR3 in DNA: TGTGCCAGCAGCTTATATTGGACTAGAGGTAGCGAGACCCAGTACTTC. Encoded protein: CASSLYWTRGSETQYF.